A selection of T cell receptor beta chains follows, all from one sample in a study of T cells in Graves' hyperthyroidism and ophthalmopathy. Each CDR3 protein gets one entry after TCRdb re-called the multiplex PCR reads with MiXCR. The sample records some 500,000 distinct CDR3 sequences, around a quarter being singletons. Input material: blood. All receptors derive from a woman younger than 45 with Graves' ophthalmopathy. The CDR3 runs from the conserved cysteine through the conserved F or W. D genes are given only for firm matches. Some rows have no size entry. The others give once, few or many, or a class for an expanded clone.

TRBV7-9	TRBJ1-2	-	-	TGTGCCAGCAGCTTTCAGGGACTTGCTAACTATGGCTACACCTTC	CASSFQGLANYGYTF
TRBV5-1	TRBJ2-7	few	-	TGCGCCAGCAGCTTGGCTGGGGGGACCATTAGGGAGCAGTACTTC	CASSLAGGTIREQYF
TRBV20-1	TRBJ2-7	many	-	TGCAGTGTTGCCTTTGGGGGCTACGAGCAGTACTTC	CSVAFGGYEQYF
TRBV7-6	TRBJ1-1	many	-	TGTGCCAGCAGCTTAGAGGTAGTGGGAACCGAAGCTTTCTTT	CASSLEVVGTEAFF
TRBV12-3/TRBV12-4	TRBJ1-3	-	-	TGTGCCAGCAGTTTAGTCGGAGGGATCCGCTCTGGAAACACCATATATTTT	CASSLVGGIRSGNTIYF
TRBV6-5	TRBJ1-1	many	-	TGTGCCAGCACGGGGCGCGCTGAAGCTTTCTTT	CASTGRAEAFF
TRBV20-1	TRBJ1-2	-	-	TGCAGTGCCACACCTGGTCAGACGAGAACGTATGGCTACACCTTC	CSATPGQTRTYGYTF
TRBV12-3/TRBV12-4	TRBJ1-5	many	-	TGTGCCACGGACAAAGACCCCAGCAATCAGCCCCAGCATTTT	CATDKDPSNQPQHF
TRBV4-1	TRBJ2-7	-	TRBD2	TGCGCCAGCAGCAGCTTGGGGGGGGTAAACGAGCAGTACTTC	CASSSLGGVNEQYF
TRBV30	TRBJ1-2	-	TRBD1	TGTGCCGGTTACCAGGAGACAGGGGGATCTGGCTACACCTTC	CAGYQETGGSGYTF
TRBV6-2/TRBV6-3	TRBJ2-7	-	-	TGTGCCAGCAGTTCGGCGCGGGGCGGGGACTCCTACGAGCAGTACTTC	CASSSARGGDSYEQYF
TRBV12-3/TRBV12-4	TRBJ2-7	many	-	TGTGCCAGTTCACGGTCAGGAAGCTCCTACGAGCAGTACTTC	CASSRSGSSYEQYF
TRBV7-8	TRBJ2-6	many	-	TGTGCCAGCAGCTTAGTCGTCATATTTACTGGGGCCAACGTCCTGACTTTC	CASSLVVIFTGANVLTF
TRBV27	TRBJ2-7	many	TRBD1	TGTGCCAGCAGCCCCGGGACAGCTTTATACGAGCAGTACTTC	CASSPGTALYEQYF
TRBV6-1	TRBJ1-5	-	-	TGTGCCAGCAGTGATACCCGTTTCGCCGGGGGCAATCAGCCCCAGCATTTT	CASSDTRFAGGNQPQHF
TRBV3-1	TRBJ2-7	many	TRBD2	TGTGCCAGCAGCCAAGGCGGGGGGGCCTACGAGCAGTACTTC	CASSQGGGAYEQYF
TRBV14	TRBJ2-7	few	-	TGTGCCAGCAGCCAAGATATCGGACAGCGGGGCTCCTACGAGCAGTACTTC	CASSQDIGQRGSYEQYF
TRBV9	TRBJ1-3	many	-	TGTGCCAGCAGCGTAGAACCCCCAGGGACTGGAAACACCATATATTTT	CASSVEPPGTGNTIYF
TRBV6-1	TRBJ2-7	-	-	TGTGCCAGCACCCTCGTGGGATCCTACGAGCAGTACTTC	CASTLVGSYEQYF
TRBV5-1	TRBJ1-1	few	-	TGCGCCAGCAGCCAGGAATATGGGCTAAGGAACACTGAAGCTTTCTTT	CASSQEYGLRNTEAFF
TRBV2	TRBJ1-5	many	-	TGTGCCAGCAGTGAAGCGGGGCAGCCCCAGCATTTT	CASSEAGQPQHF
TRBV6-1	TRBJ2-5	-	TRBD2	TGTGCCAGCGCTGGTAGCGGGACACCAAACCAAGAGACCCAGTACTTC	CASAGSGTPNQETQYF
TRBV19	TRBJ1-5	many	TRBD1	TGTGCCAGTAGTTCGGGACAGGAGGATGAACGCAATCAGCCCCAGCATTTT	CASSSGQEDERNQPQHF
TRBV19	TRBJ1-1	-	-	TGTGCCAGTAGTATTATGAGTGCTGCGAACACTGAAGCTTTCTTT	CASSIMSAANTEAFF
TRBV7-8	TRBJ1-2	-	TRBD1	TGTGCCAGCAGCCCAGGGGACAGGGTGGGAGGCTACACCTTC	CASSPGDRVGGYTF
TRBV6-2/TRBV6-3	TRBJ1-2	few	-	TGTGCCAGCAGTTACTCGAATCTGAGGAATGGCTACACCTTC	CASSYSNLRNGYTF
TRBV7-2	TRBJ2-5	many	-	TGTGCCAGCAGCTTATCTAAATGGCCAGGAGAGACCCAGTACTTC	CASSLSKWPGETQYF
TRBV6-1	TRBJ1-2	-	-	TGTGCCAGCAGTCGCGGGCCCGAGATAGCTAACTATGGCTACACCTTC	CASSRGPEIANYGYTF
TRBV10-3	TRBJ1-1	-	-	TGTGCCATCAGTGAGTCGGGGACTGAGGTAACTGAAGCTTTCTTT	CAISESGTEVTEAFF
TRBV6-1	TRBJ2-2	many	-	TGTGCCAGCAGGAAAATAGGGGTGTCCGGGGAGCTGTTTTTT	CASRKIGVSGELFF
TRBV30	TRBJ2-7	many	TRBD2	TGTGCCGGGGGCGGGGGGGCCCCCGAGCAGTACTTC	CAGGGGAPEQYF
TRBV25-1	TRBJ2-7	many	TRBD1	TGTGCCAGCAGTGATCGAGCAGGGGGCTACGAGCAGTACTTC	CASSDRAGGYEQYF
TRBV7-2	TRBJ1-5	many	-	TGTGCCAGCAGCTTATACGGGAGTCCATGGCAGCCCCAGCATTTT	CASSLYGSPWQPQHF
TRBV20-1	TRBJ1-5	many	-	TGCAGTGCCCGCTTCGGGGTAGAGAGCAATCAGCCCCAGCATTTT	CSARFGVESNQPQHF
TRBV4-1	TRBJ2-7	many	TRBD1	TGCGCCAGCAGCCAAGTGATGACAGGGAAGACCTACGAGCAGTACTTC	CASSQVMTGKTYEQYF
TRBV6-7	TRBJ2-7	many	-	TGTGCCAGCAGCACGAAACGGGACCCAGCCTACTTC	CASSTKRDPAYF
TRBV7-8	TRBJ1-2	-	TRBD1	TGTGCCAGCAGTTTTGGACAGGGGGCAACTGGAGGCTACACCTTC	CASSFGQGATGGYTF
TRBV19	TRBJ2-5	many	TRBD2	TGTGCCAGTAGCAAGGGACTAGGAGAGACCCAGTACTTC	CASSKGLGETQYF
TRBV19	TRBJ2-6	many	TRBD1	TGTGCCACCGCAGCCCGGGGACAGTATTCTGGGGCCAACGTCCTGACTTTC	CATAARGQYSGANVLTF
TRBV3-1	TRBJ2-5	-	-	TGTGCCAGCAGCCAAGAAAGCGGGCAATGGGAGACCCAGTACTTC	CASSQESGQWETQYF
TRBV2	TRBJ2-7	many	-	TGTGCCAGCAAGCTGGGGAGTGGACCCTACGAGCAGTACTTC	CASKLGSGPYEQYF
TRBV12-3/TRBV12-4	TRBJ2-7	-	TRBD2	TGTGCCAGCAGACACGGGGGGACTAGCGGGATCGAGCAGTACTTC	CASRHGGTSGIEQYF
TRBV28	TRBJ2-2	-	-	TGTGCCAGCAGTTGGGGGAAGGGGGAGCTGTTTTTT	CASSWGKGELFF
TRBV6-1	TRBJ1-2	many	TRBD1	TGTGCCAGCGGAGAACAGGGGGGGAACTATGGCTACACCTTC	CASGEQGGNYGYTF
TRBV14	TRBJ1-2	many	-	TGTGCCAGCAGCCGAAGACCCGACTATGGCTACACCTTC	CASSRRPDYGYTF
TRBV15	TRBJ1-2	many	-	TGTGCCACCAGCAGAGAACAGCTTAACTATGGCTACACCTTC	CATSREQLNYGYTF
TRBV6-1	TRBJ2-7	few	-	TGTGCCAGCACCTATGGTTGGGACCCCTCCTACGAGCAGTACTTC	CASTYGWDPSYEQYF
TRBV27	TRBJ1-4	-	-	TGTGCCAGCAGCCCCTCAGGGTATTTGTATTATGAAAAACTGTTTTTT	CASSPSGYLYYEKLFF
TRBV11-2	TRBJ1-1	few	-	TGTGCCAGCAGCCCGACAGTTACATTGAACACTGAAGCTTTCTTT	CASSPTVTLNTEAFF
TRBV10-3	TRBJ1-5	many	-	TGTGCCATCAGTGGCAGGGGAGGAGAGCCCCAGCATTTT	CAISGRGGEPQHF
TRBV7-3	TRBJ2-5	-	TRBD2	TGTGCCAGCTCCCCAAAGCGGGAGAGGGAGACCCAGTACTTC	CASSPKRERETQYF